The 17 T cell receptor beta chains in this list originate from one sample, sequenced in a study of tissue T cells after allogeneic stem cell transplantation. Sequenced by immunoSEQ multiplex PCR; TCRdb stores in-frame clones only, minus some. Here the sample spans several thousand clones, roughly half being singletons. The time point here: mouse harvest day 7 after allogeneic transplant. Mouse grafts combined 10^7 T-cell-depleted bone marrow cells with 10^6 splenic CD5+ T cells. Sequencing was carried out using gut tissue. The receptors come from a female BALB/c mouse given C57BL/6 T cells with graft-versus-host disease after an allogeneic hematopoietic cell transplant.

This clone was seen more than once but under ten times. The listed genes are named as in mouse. This CDR3 reads CASVGVSNERLFF. The sequenced part of the CDR3 DNA is TGTGCCAGCGTAGGGGTTTCCAACGAAAGATTATTT. V and J are TRBV26 and TRBJ1-4; D possibly corresponds to TRBD1 (5 bases). The read comes to an end 1 residue before the CDR3 does, leaving the germline J gene to fill in the end. Trimming removed 8 bases from V and 0 bases from J, with 7 bases in between. The CDR3 sequence is 13 residues long. Germline-derived CDR1 and CDR2 are KGHPV and FQNQEV (reference sequence).

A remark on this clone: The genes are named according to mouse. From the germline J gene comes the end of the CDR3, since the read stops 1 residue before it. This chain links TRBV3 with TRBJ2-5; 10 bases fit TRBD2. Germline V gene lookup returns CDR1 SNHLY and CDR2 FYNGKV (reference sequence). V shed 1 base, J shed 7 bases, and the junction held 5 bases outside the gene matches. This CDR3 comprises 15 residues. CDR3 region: CASSLVAGGANTQYF. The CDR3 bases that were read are TGTGCCAGCAGCTTAGTCGCTGGGGGGGCAAACACCCAGTAC.

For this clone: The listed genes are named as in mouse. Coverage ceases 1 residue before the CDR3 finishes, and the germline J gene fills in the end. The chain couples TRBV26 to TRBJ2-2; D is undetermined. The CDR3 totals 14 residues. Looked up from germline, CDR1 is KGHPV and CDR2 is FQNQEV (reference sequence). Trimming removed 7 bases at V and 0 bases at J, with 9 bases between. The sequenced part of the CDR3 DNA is TGTGCCAGCACCCTGACATCAAACACCGGGCAGCTCTAC. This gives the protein CASTLTSNTGQLY. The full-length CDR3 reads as CASTLTSNTGQLYF. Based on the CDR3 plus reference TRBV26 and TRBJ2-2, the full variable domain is NSKVIQTPRYLVKGQGQKAKMRCIPEKGHPVVFWYQQNKNNEFKFLINFQNQEVLQQIDMTEKRFSAECPSNSPCSLEIQSSEAGDSALYLCASTLTSNTGQLYFGEGSKLTVL.

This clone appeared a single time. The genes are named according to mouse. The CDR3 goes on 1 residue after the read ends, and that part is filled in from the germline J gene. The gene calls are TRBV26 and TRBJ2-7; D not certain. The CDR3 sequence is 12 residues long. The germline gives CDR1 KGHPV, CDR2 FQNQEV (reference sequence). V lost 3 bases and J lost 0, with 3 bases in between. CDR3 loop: CASSLPSYEQYF. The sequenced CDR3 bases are TGTGCCAGCAGTCTCCCCTCCTATGAACAGTAC.

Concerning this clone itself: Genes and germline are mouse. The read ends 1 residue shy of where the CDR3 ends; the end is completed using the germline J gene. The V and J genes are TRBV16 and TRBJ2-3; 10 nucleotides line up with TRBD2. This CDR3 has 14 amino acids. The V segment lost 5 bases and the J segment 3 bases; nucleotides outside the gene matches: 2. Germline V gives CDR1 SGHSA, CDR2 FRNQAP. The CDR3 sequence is CASSRLGGAETLYF. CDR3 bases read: TGTGCAAGCAGCCGACTGGGGGGAGCAGAAACGCTGTAT.

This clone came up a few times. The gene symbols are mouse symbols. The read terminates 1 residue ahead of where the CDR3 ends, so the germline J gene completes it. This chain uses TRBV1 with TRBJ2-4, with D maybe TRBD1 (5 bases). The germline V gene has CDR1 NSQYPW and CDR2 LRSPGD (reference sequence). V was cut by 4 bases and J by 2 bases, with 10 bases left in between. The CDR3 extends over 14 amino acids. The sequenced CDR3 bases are TGCACCTGCAGTGTGGGAGGGGATCAAAACACCTTGTAC. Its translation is CTCSVGGDQNTLY. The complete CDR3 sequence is CTCSVGGDQNTLYF.

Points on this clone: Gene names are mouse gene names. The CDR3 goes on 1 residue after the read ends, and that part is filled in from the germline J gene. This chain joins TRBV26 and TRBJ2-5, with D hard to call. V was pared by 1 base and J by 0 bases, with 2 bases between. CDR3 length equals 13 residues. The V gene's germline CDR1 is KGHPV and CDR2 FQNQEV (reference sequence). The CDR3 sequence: CASSLYNQDTQYF. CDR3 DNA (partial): TGTGCCAGCAGTCTGTACAACCAAGACACCCAGTAC.

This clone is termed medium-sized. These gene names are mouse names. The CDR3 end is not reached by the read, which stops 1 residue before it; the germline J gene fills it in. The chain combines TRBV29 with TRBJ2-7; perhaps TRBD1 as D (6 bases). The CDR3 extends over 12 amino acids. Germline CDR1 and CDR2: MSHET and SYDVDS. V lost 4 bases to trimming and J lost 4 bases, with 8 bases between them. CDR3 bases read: TGTGCTAGCAGTTCGACAGGTTATGAACAGTAC. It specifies CASSSTGYEQY. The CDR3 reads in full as CASSSTGYEQYF.

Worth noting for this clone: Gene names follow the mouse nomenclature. CDR3 protein: CASITGDGAETLYF. The covered CDR3 bases are TGTGCCAGCATTACAGGGGATGGTGCAGAAACGCTGTAT. This chain uses TRBV15 with TRBJ2-3, with TRBD1 matching 7 bases. The read ends 1 residue shy of where the CDR3 ends; the end is completed using the germline J gene. V gave up 7 bases and J gave up 1 base; unmatched junction bases: 5. The CDR3 length is 14 residues. The germline V gene encodes CDR1 SGHND and CDR2 FRSKSL.

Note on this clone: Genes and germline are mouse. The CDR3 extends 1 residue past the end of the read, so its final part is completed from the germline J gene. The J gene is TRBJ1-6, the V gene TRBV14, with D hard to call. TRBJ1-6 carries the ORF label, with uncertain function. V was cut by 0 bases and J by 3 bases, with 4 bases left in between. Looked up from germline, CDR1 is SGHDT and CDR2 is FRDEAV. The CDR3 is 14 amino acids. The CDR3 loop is CASSFWHYNSPLYF. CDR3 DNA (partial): TGTGCCAGCAGTTTCTGGCACTATAATTCGCCCCTCTAC.

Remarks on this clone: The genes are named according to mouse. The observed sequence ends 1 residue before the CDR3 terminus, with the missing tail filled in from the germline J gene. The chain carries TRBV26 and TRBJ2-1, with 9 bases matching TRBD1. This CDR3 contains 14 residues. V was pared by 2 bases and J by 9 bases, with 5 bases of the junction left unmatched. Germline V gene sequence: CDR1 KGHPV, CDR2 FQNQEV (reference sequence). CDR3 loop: CASSLRDRVGEQFF. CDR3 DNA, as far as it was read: TGTGCCAGCAGTCTGCGGGACAGGGTGGGTGAGCAGTTC.

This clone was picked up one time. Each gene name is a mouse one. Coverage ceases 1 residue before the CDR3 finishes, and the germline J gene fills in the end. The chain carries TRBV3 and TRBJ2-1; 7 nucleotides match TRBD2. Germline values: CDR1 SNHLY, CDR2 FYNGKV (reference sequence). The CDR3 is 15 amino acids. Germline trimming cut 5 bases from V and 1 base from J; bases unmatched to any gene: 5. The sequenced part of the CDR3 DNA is TGTGCCAGCAGCCGTGGGGGGTCAAACTATGCTGAGCAGTTC. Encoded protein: CASSRGGSNYAEQF. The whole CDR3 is CASSRGGSNYAEQFF.

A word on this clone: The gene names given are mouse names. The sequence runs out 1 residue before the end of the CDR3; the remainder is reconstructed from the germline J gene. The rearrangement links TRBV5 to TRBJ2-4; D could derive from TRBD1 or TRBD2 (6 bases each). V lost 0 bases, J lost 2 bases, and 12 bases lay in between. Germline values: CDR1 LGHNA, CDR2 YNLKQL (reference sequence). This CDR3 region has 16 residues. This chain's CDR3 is CASSQEWGRSQNTLYF. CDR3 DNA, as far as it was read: TGTGCCAGCAGCCAAGAGTGGGGGCGCTCTCAAAACACCTTGTAC.

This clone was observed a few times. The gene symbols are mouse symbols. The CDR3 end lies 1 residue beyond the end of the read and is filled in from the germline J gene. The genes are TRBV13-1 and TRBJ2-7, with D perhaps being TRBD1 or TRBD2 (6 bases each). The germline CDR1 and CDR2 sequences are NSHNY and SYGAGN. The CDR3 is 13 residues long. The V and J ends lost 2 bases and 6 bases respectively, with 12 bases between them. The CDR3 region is CASSDGGAGEQYF. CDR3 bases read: TGTGCCAGCAGTGACGGGGGCGCGGGTGAACAGTAC.

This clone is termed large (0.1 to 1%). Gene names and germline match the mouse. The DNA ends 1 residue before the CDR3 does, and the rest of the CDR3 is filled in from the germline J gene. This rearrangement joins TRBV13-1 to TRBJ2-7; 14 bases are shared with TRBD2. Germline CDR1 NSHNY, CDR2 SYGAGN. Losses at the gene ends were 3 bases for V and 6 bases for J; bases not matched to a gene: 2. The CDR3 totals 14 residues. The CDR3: CASSAGLGGREQYF. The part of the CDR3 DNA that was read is TGTGCCAGCAGTGCGGGACTGGGGGGGCGTGAACAGTAC.

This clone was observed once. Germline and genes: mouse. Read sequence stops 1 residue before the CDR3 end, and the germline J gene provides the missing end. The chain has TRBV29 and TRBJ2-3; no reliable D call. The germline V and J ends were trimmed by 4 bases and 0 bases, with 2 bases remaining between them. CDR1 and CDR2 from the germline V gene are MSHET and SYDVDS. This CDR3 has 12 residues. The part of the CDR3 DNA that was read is TGTGCTAGCAGTTCCAGTGCAGAAACGCTGTAT. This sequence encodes CASSSSAETLY. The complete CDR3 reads CASSSSAETLYF.

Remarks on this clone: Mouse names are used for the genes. The sequenced part of the CDR3 DNA is TGTGCCAGCGCTCGGGACAGGGACCAAAACACCTTGTAC. Amino acid sequence: CASARDRDQNTLY. The whole CDR3 sequence reads CASARDRDQNTLYF. The chain is built from TRBV13-2 and TRBJ2-4, with 9 bases fitting TRBD1. The read finishes 1 residue shy of the CDR3 end, and the germline J gene is used to complete it. V lost 6 bases, J lost 3 bases, and 5 bases stayed unmatched. CDR1 NNHNN and CDR2 SYGAGS come from the germline V gene (reference sequence). The CDR3 has 14 residues.